Presented here are 4 T cell receptor beta chains from one specimen sequenced in a study of vaccination effects on CD4 cells after COVID-19. The repertoire was sequenced with immunoSEQ multiplex PCR; TCRdb's copy has only in-frame clones and lacks some. The data show more than 30,000 clones, with approximately 70% seen just once and around 3.8% held by the top ten. Following an approximately 9-day culture, CD4+ T cells were purified. No antigen has been assigned to these receptors. The sample consisted of CD4+ T cells from PBMCs cultured without peptide, taken before COVID-19 vaccination. These receptors all come from a human donor who received a COVID-19 vaccine.

The DNA for the CDR3 is TGTGCCAGCAGCGGACAGCCAATTTCCCTATTAGGCTACACCTTC. Protein sequence: CASSGQPISLLGYTF. The rearrangement uses TRBV5-4 and TRBJ1-2; a possible D gene is TRBD1 (6 bases). Germline V gives CDR1 SGHNT, CDR2 YYREEE (reference sequence). Between the trimmed V and J ends, which lost 4 bases and 8 bases, there was a span of 21 bases. CDR3 size: 15 residues.

The chain is built from TRBV3-1 (or the pseudogene TRBV3-2) and TRBJ1-2; no clear D. This CDR3 comprises 14 residues. V was clipped by 5 bases and J by 10 bases, with 20 bases between them. Germline CDR1 and CDR2: LGHDT and YNNKEL (reference sequence). The CDR3 loop is CASSYTPRGGDYTF. Here the CDR3 DNA reads TGTGCCAGCAGCTATACCCCCAGAGGCGGTGACTACACCTTC.

V and J are TRBV6-1 and TRBJ2-5, with D maybe TRBD2 (5 bases). Germline-derived CDR1 and CDR2 are MNHNS and SASEGT. V lost 1 base and J lost 4, with 13 bases in between. The CDR3 runs to 15 residues. CDR3 sequence reads: CASSEETRRGETQYF. The CDR3 nucleotides read TGTGCCAGCAGTGAAGAGACGCGTCGGGGAGAGACCCAGTACTTC.

V and J are TRBV7-2 and TRBJ2-5; 14 bases are shared with TRBD2. J gave up 7 bases and V 5 bases, and 9 bases lay outside the gene matches. The germline V gene has CDR1 SGHTA and CDR2 FQGNSA. This CDR3 contains 16 residues. The CDR3 DNA sequence: TGTGCCAGCAGCCCACAGACTAGCGGGAGGGCTATGACCCAGTACTTC. Translating it yields CASSPQTSGRAMTQYF. The full variable domain, completed using reference TRBV7-2 and TRBJ2-5, is GAGVSQSPSNKVTEKGKDVELRCDPISGHTALYWYRQSLGQGLEFLIYFQGNSAPDKSGLPSDRFSAERTGGSVSTLTIQRTQQEDSAVYLCASSPQTSGRAMTQYFGPGTRLLVL.